The text below deals with one T cell receptor (beta chain). No cognate antigen has been identified for it. Base quality data are lacking; no much larger clone is found one base away. This entry belongs to a study of T-cell memory formation after mild COVID-19 listed by TCRdb under 2021. Context from the whole study: TCR sequence clusters from the two donors were found to be largely donor specific. In two donors, T-cell clones that expanded and contracted after mild COVID-19 were followed by sequencing TCRalpha and TCRbeta repertoires longitudinally. The cohort comprised two young, previously healthy adult volunteers, one female and one male. The investigation overall reported the following: Clones contracting from day 15 to 85 had balanced CD4/CD8 phenotypes, while a second wave expanding from day 15 to 37 was biased towards CD4+. Only two mild cases were covered in the study, and larger cohorts including severe cases with pre-infection samples were considered necessary. SARS-CoV-2 specificity of the second-wave clones peaking on day 37 was not confirmed. Contracting CD4+ clones were located mainly in the CM and EM memory subsets, whereas CD8+ clones were found to be enriched in EMRA. Some responding clones were found in pre-infection memory, which suggests that pre-existing cross-reactive memory T cells took part in the SARS-CoV-2 response.

Instrument used: Illumina NovaSeq 6000. Using 5'RACE with constant-segment primers, TCRalpha and TCRbeta cDNA libraries were constructed, with sample barcodes and unique molecular identifiers added in the process. RNA was extracted from every sample with Trizol reagent. Libraries were amplified in two PCR steps, with a second sample barcode and Illumina TruSeq adapters added in the second step. Sequencing of libraries was performed on an Illumina NovaSeq with 2 x 150 bp paired-end reads. Per the source publication's procedure: The reads were demultiplexed and collapsed into UMI-guided consensus sequences using migec v1.2.7. Using mixcr v2.1.11, the UMI consensuses were aligned to TRA and TRB V and J templates and assembled into clonotypes. A clonotype was counted as expanded or contracted only when both edgeR and NoisET called the clonotype significant, with the noise models trained on biological replicates. edgeR calls used a false discovery rate-adjusted p below 0.01 and a log2 fold-change threshold of 1. PCA with hierarchical clustering of max-normalized trajectories of the 1000 most abundant clonotypes was used as exploratory dynamics analysis. Separately sequenced CD4+ and CD8+ repertoires were used to assign the CD4 or CD8 phenotype of responding clones. TCRdb ran its own pipeline on the public reads, namely fastp trimming at Q25 and MiXCR clone calling, and kept in-frame beta chains. Merged by CDR3 protein, the rows form single entries marked with the most common genes and DNA. TCRdb's processing, not the authors' own work, is the source of the V and J calls. The sample table records 450,000 to 650,000 distinct CDR3 sequences; over 15% of these occur just once. The top ten constitute more than 10% of the sample.

PBMCs were isolated by Ficoll-Paque density gradient centrifugation. Measured from the cysteine to the phenylalanine, the CDR3 is 16 residues long. Just the 48-base CDR3 DNA is kept, in frame starting at base 1. Germline trimming: 2 bases from V, 5 bases from J; junction bases outside gene matches: 5. The germline V gene (reference sequence) yields SGHNT for CDR1 and YYREEE for CDR2. Recombination connected TRBV5-4 to TRBJ2-5; TRBD2 agrees with 14 junctional bases. Source material: PBMCs or a T cell subset sorted from them (not recorded which). The receptor was derived from an adult woman who had mild COVID-19 (a few samples of this study predate the infection). The sample titles of this study are shuffled in the database, so cell type and time point are left out; the donor was told from shared clones. Here is the DNA: TGTGCCAGCAGCTTCGGACTAGCGGGAGGTCAGGAGACCCAGTACTTC. Translated, it reads CASSFGLAGGQETQYF.